This T cell receptor (beta chain) was profiled in a study of CD4 T cells in relation to SARS-CoV-2 and coronaviruses. At the level of the study: The negative reference was HIV-1 Nef peptide pool or peptide-free culture. The HLA restriction of the shared crossreactive spike epitopes was mapped.

The CDR3 has 18 residues. V dropped 0 bases and J dropped 4; count of bases not matched to a gene: 12. The germline CDR1 and CDR2 sequences are LGHNA and YSLEER. Comment on this clone: Its specificity is unknown.

The unexposed donors gave CD4+ T cells in about 2010-2019, prior to COVID-19. Isolation of CD4+ T cells took place after less than twelve days in culture. Unexposed-donor CD4+ T cells were probed with SARS-CoV-2 S/N and four cold-coronavirus spikes, cells permitting. Cultures held more than 1.5 million PBMCs per well with 9 to 10 IU/ml IL-2. Profiling relied on immunoSEQ multiplex PCR, and the TCRdb table lists in-frame clones only, not all of them. The data contain roughly 29,000 clones, around 84% of them seen just once; the ten biggest clones take up about 20%. The sequencing input was CD4+ T cells from PBMCs, cultured in vitro. The chain has TRBV4-3 and TRBJ2-5; 9 bases line up with TRBD2. The source is a human donor in good health. CDR3 bases: TGCGCCAGCAGCCAAGACCTTTCGGCGGGAGGGAGGGGAGAGACCCAGTACTTC. Encoded protein: CASSQDLSAGGRGETQYF.